Following are 2 T cell receptor beta chains from one sample sequenced in a study of CD8+ T cells in alopecia areata. Extraction and reverse transcription of RNA yielded cDNA as the sequencing template. Some clones are missing from TCRdb's copy, which holds only in-frame ones; the method was immunoSEQ multiplex PCR. Altogether approximately 280,000 clones were found in the sample, and no singletons occur. Cells that came from pooled cutaneous lymph nodes were sorted using CD4, CD8alpha, NKG2D, NKG2ACE and other markers. The specimen was CD4+ T cells sorted from a lymph node. These receptors were taken from a C3H/HeJ mouse with alopecia areata. The strain bears MHC haplotype H2-k.

For this clone: Genes and germline are mouse. Coverage ceases 4 residues before the CDR3 finishes, and the germline J gene fills in the end. The same CDR3 is also encoded by other DNA sequences in this sample. The J gene is TRBJ1-1, the V gene TRBV13-1; 7 nucleotides agree with TRBD1. The length of the CDR3 is 13 residues. Germline assignment: CDR1 NSHNY and CDR2 SYGAGN. The sequenced part of the CDR3 DNA is TGTGCCAGCAGTGATGCAGGGGGGAGA. Protein: CASSDAGGR. The full CDR3 sequence reads CASSDAGGREVFF.

In its sample, this clone was seen a few times. All gene names here are mouse names. Read coverage stops 4 residues before the CDR3 terminus; the germline J gene supplies the remainder. This specimen includes other DNA sequences encoding the same CDR3. The chain uses TRBV13-3 and TRBJ2-1; 9 nucleotides match TRBD1. Germline V gene sequence: CDR1 NNHDY, CDR2 SYVADS. The CDR3 loop spans 13 amino acids. CDR3 DNA (partial): TGTGCCAGCAGTGGGACAGGGGACGCT. It encodes CASSGTGDA. The full CDR3 sequence reads CASSGTGDAEQFF.